This T cell receptor beta chain emerged from a study of cytomegalovirus exposure and HLA in healthy donors (dated 2017 in TCRdb). Study-level background: According to a later analysis, the approximately 120 validation repertoires were produced on the same platform as the 680 or so repertoires of the first cohort. The study was designed to test whether signatures of past pathogen exposure could be identified by cataloging public T cell receptors. In addition to the first cohort of roughly 670 subjects, a separate validation cohort of under 150 different subjects was used. High-throughput TCR immunosequencing, statistical association of individual TCRs with disease status, and machine learning were combined to predict cytomegalovirus infection status. Study-level results and caveats: Three of the identified cytomegalovirus-associated TCR beta chains were confirmed in vitro to be specific for cytomegalovirus antigens. The validation cohort had no HLA typing available for a later analysis, so co-occurrence within that cohort was assessed over all 130 or so repertoires. Most TCR sequences were seen in very few donors, while some public TCRs were found in many individuals. The authors suggested that the approach could potentially be extended to other disease states and immunological phenotypes. In a later analysis, TCRs clustered in the first cohort were found to also tend to co-occur in the roughly 130 validation repertoires, with about 94% of cluster scores above 0. Cytomegalovirus status was reported to be diagnosed by the classifier with high specificity and sensitivity in both the original and validation cohorts. The study listed 164 TCR beta chains as associated with cytomegalovirus.

Concerning this clone itself: Its antigen is still unknown. Nothing much larger sits one base from this clone, and base qualities are not available.

The library relied on the immunoSEQ multiplex PCR assay. On the study's bioinformatics: A statistical classification framework was built to diagnose cytomegalovirus status from the catalog of TCR beta chain sequences. TCRdb provides this immuneACCESS table in a form limited to in-frame rearrangements. Some clones are lacking; in checked studies, under half of them reflect an unresolved V gene, and why the rest are absent is not known. That table is the source of V, J and clone size, and D and trimming were worked out from the DNA. The sample table lists around 170,000 clones, approximately 90% of them with a count of one. The biggest ten clones account for about 3% of the sample. Inclusive of the bounding cysteine and phenylalanine, the CDR3 is 14 residues long. Kept here is only the CDR3 DNA, which spans 42 bases and is read in frame from base 1. V is trimmed back by 4 bases and J by 6 bases, and the junction contains 4 bases that no gene match accounts for. Sequences SGHRS (CDR1) and YFSETQ (CDR2) are obtained from the germline V gene.

The donors were included in the validation cohort of 90 to 150 subjects, a group kept apart from the approximately 650-subject first cohort. The specimen was PBMCs. This chain is built from TRBV5-1 and TRBJ2-1, with 10 junctional bases fitting TRBD1. The source is a man between 18 and 35 years old in good health and CMV-seronegative. The CDR3 loop reads CASSGGQGFNEQFF. The DNA is as follows: TGCGCCAGCAGCGGGGGACAGGGGTTCAATGAGCAGTTCTTC. The entire variable domain, with the stretches around the CDR3 drawn from the reference TRBV5-1 and TRBJ2-1 proteins, is KAGVTQTPRYLIKTRGQQVTLSCSPISGHRSVSWYQQTPGQGLQFLFEYFSETQRNKGNFPGRFSGRQFSNSRSEMNVSTLELGDSALYLCASSGGQGFNEQFFGPGTRLTVL.